This TCR beta chain appears in the sequencing data of a study of OX40 agonist ivuxolimab in advanced cancers. Broader study findings: Clonal expansion from baseline to week 6 occurred in both CD4+ and CD8+ T cells. Not determined was the antigen specificity of the expanded peripheral T cells. Among the least clonally expanded were partial responders at 0.1-3.0 mg/kg.

A word on this clone: No antigen is known for it.

Assay: immunoSEQ multiplex PCR; the TCRdb copy retains only in-frame clones and omits some. Of fewer than 85,000 clones detected, roughly 90% appear once; the ten largest clones hold roughly 9.7%. Germline CDR1 is MNHEY and CDR2 is SVGAGI. The V end lost 6 bases, the J end lost 4 bases, and 10 bases lay between the germline ends. The CDR3 covers 14 residues. This specimen was CD4+ or CD8+ T cells sorted from blood, taken in a trial of the OX40 agonist ivuxolimab. V and J are TRBV6-5 and TRBJ1-6, with D unclear. The receptor was derived from an adult with an advanced solid tumor such as melanoma, head and neck, liver or kidney cancer. The CDR3: CASRNGMYNSPLHF. In nucleotides, the CDR3 is TGTGCCAGCAGGAACGGGATGTATAATTCACCCCTCCACTTT.